The T cell receptor (beta chain) under discussion was sequenced for a study of OX40 agonist ivuxolimab in advanced cancers. Comment on this clone: No antigen is known for it.

Libraries were prepared by immunoSEQ multiplex PCR; TCRdb keeps only in-frame clonotypes and omits some of them. This table has 50,000 to 65,000 clones, more than 75% appearing once. General observations from the study: It was also the case that some nonresponders had low normalized T-cell clonal expansion.

V lost 9 bases, J lost 2 bases, and 6 bases stayed unmatched. CDR3 length: 13 amino acids. Germline V CDR1 and CDR2: MNHEY, SVGAGI. The sample consisted of CD4+ or CD8+ T cells sorted from blood, taken in a trial of the OX40 agonist ivuxolimab. The receptor was derived from an adult with an advanced solid tumor such as melanoma, head and neck, liver or kidney cancer. The rearrangement links TRBV6-5 to TRBJ2-7, with 8 positions matching TRBD1. The CDR3 sequence: CASTQGAPYEQYF. In DNA, the CDR3 is TGTGCCAGTACCCAGGGGGCCCCCTACGAGCAGTACTTC.